These 32 T cell receptor beta chains came from one sample sequenced in a study of CD8 T cells in ankylosing spondylitis. Study conclusions and caveats: Several highly homologous variants formed a TCR beta motif that appeared characteristic of ankylosing spondylitis blood.

TCRdb itself ran the 5' RACE reads through MiXCR, one entry per CDR3 protein. This table has some 85,000 distinct CDR3 sequences, about 8.3% appearing once. These receptors' antigens are unknown. Input material: blood, either unsorted or a sorted T cell fraction (not recorded which). These receptors were taken from a male donor with ankylosing spondylitis.

CDR3: CSVEVGTVYTGELFF. The DNA for the CDR3 is TGCAGCGTTGAAGTTGGGACAGTTTACACCGGGGAGCTGTTTTTT. The rearrangement links TRBV29-1 to TRBJ2-2; 7 bases are shared with TRBD1. Germline CDR1 is SQVTM and CDR2 is ANQGSEA. J gave up 3 bases and V 1 base, and 5 bases lay outside the gene matches. CDR3 length equals 15 residues.

This clonotype was counted many times. The gene calls are TRBV5-1 and TRBJ1-2; no clear D gene. Germline assignment: CDR1 SGHRS and CDR2 YFSETQ. Trimming took 0 bases from V and 5 from J, leaving 14 bases between them. The CDR3 runs 15 residues. CDR3 bases: TGCGCCAGCAGCTTGGCGCGGACGGATCAATATGGCTACACCTTC. Translated, it gives CASSLARTDQYGYTF.

In this sample, this clonotype turned up many times. The chain employs TRBV20-1 and TRBJ1-2; D possibly corresponds to TRBD1 (5 bases). Trimming pared 5 bases from V and 3 bases from J, leaving 19 bases between. CDR1 is DFQATT, CDR2 SNEGSKA, per germline (reference sequence). CDR3 size: 15 residues. The CDR3 loop reads CSAGEEGRGDYGYTF. DNA for the CDR3: TGCAGTGCTGGTGAGGAAGGGAGGGGCGACTATGGCTACACCTTC.

This clonotype has a count of ten or more. V is TRBV4-1 and J is TRBJ1-2; 8 bases are shared with TRBD1. After removal of 0 bases from V and 8 bases from J, the junction contained 5 bases not matched to a gene. The CDR3 runs 14 residues. Germline V gene lookup returns CDR1 MGHRA and CDR2 YSYEKL. CDR3 region: CASSQDDRGGGYTF. The CDR3 DNA sequence: TGCGCCAGCAGCCAAGATGACAGGGGCGGGGGCTACACCTTC.

This chain links TRBV2 with TRBJ1-2; D ambiguous. V was cut by 0 bases and J by 6 bases, with 11 bases left in between. This CDR3 is built from 14 residues. CDR1 is SNHLY and CDR2 is FYNNEI in the germline V gene. CDR3 nucleotides: TGTGCCAGCAGTGAAGCCCGTGGGGAAGATGGCTACACCTTC. It is translated as CASSEARGEDGYTF.

This clonotype was detected many times. This sequence joins TRBV3-1 and TRBJ1-1; a possible D gene is TRBD1 (6 bases). CDR3 length: 16 amino acids. The germline CDR1 and CDR2 sequences are LGHDT and YNNKEL (reference sequence). Trimming shortened V by 1 base and J by 5 bases, and 17 bases separated the two germline ends. Here the CDR3 DNA reads TGTGCCAGCAGCCAAGTACGGAACAGGGAAGGTACTGAAGCTTTCTTT. Its protein product is CASSQVRNREGTEAFF.

V is TRBV11-2 and J is TRBJ2-2, with a tentative D call TRBD1 (5 bases). V was pared by 0 bases and J by 5 bases, with 13 bases between. Germline V gene data show CDR1 as SGHAT and CDR2 as FQNNGV. The CDR3 extends over 16 amino acids. The CDR3 nucleotides read TGTGCCAGCAGCTTAGATTGGGGCGTGAGGACCGGGGAGCTGTTTTTT. Protein sequence: CASSLDWGVRTGELFF.

This clonotype was counted many times. The chain has TRBV5-1 and TRBJ1-2, with 7 bases fitting TRBD1. V dropped 3 bases and J dropped 0; count of bases not matched to a gene: 11. Germline V gene sequence: CDR1 SGHRS, CDR2 YFSETQ. CDR3 length: 17 residues. Here the CDR3 reads CASSYGQDPKANYGYTF. DNA of the CDR3: TGCGCCAGCAGCTACGGACAGGACCCCAAGGCTAACTATGGCTACACCTTC.

In nucleotides, the CDR3 is TGTGCCAGCAGCACCTTCGACAGGGGGCAAGGAGAGACCCAGTACTTC. Protein sequence: CASSTFDRGQGETQYF. This sequence joins TRBV12-3 or TRBV12-4 and TRBJ2-5, with 10 nucleotides matching TRBD1. The CDR3 loop spans 16 amino acids. V shed 6 bases and J 4 bases; nucleotides not matched to a gene: 11.

Remarks on this clonotype: A much larger clone lies a single base off, so this may be a read error. This chain uses TRBV5-1 with TRBJ2-7; D remains unclear. CDR1 SGHRS and CDR2 YFSETQ come from the germline V gene. The CDR3 is 13 residues long. The CDR3 DNA follows: TGCGCCAGCAGCTTGGACGGGTACTACGAGCTGTACGTC. It translates to CASSLDGYYELYV.

This clonotype was seen a few times. The CDR3: CASSGGGLAGPDTQYF. In DNA form, the CDR3 reads TGTGCCAGCAGTGGGGGTGGCCTAGCGGGTCCAGATACGCAGTATTTT. The chain uses TRBV27 and TRBJ2-3; 8 bases match TRBD2. V was clipped by 5 bases and J by 4 bases; unmatched bases: 11. The CDR3 has 16 amino acids. In germline, CDR1 is MNHEY, CDR2 SMNVEV (reference sequence).

The chain couples TRBV5-6 to TRBJ2-1, with no clear D. V was clipped by 5 bases and J by 5 bases, with 11 bases between them. Germline CDR1 is SGHDT and CDR2 is YYEEEE. The CDR3 has 13 residues. The CDR3 sequence is CASSSTWHNEQFF. The CDR3 bases are TGTGCCAGCAGTTCGACTTGGCACAATGAGCAGTTCTTC.

This clonotype was seen a handful of times. This chain connects TRBV11-2 to TRBJ2-1; TRBD2 matches 12 bases. The ends lost 5 bases at V and 5 bases at J; junction bases unmatched: 7. The CDR3 totals 16 residues. Germline V lookup: CDR1 SGHAT, CDR2 FQNNGV. CDR3 bases: TGTGCCAGCAGCCCAACTCGACTAGCGGGAGACAATGAGCAGTTCTTC. Residues: CASSPTRLAGDNEQFF.

This clonotype has a count of ten or more. This rearrangement joins TRBV5-1 to TRBJ1-1; TRBD1 agrees at 7 bases. Looked up from germline, CDR1 is SGHRS and CDR2 is YFSETQ. This CDR3 has 15 residues. V dropped 0 bases and J dropped 1; count of bases not matched to a gene: 3. The CDR3 sequence: CASSLEQGQNTEAFF. The CDR3 nucleotides are TGCGCCAGCAGCTTGGAACAGGGGCAGAACACTGAAGCTTTCTTT.

This clonotype was counted ten times or more. This rearrangement joins TRBV7-9 to TRBJ1-1, with D perhaps TRBD1 (6 bases). CDR1 is SEHNR, CDR2 FQNEAQ, per germline (reference sequence). The CDR3 has 14 residues. Trimming removed 5 bases at V and 6 bases at J, with 16 bases between. In nucleotides, the CDR3 is TGTGCCAGCAGCCCCGAAACAGGGCTGGCTGAAGCTTTCTTT. Translation gives CASSPETGLAEAFF.

There are many counts of this clonotype. The gene calls are TRBV4-2 and TRBJ2-7; TRBD2 matches at 8 bases. The CDR3 is 15 amino acids. Looked up from germline, CDR1 is LGHNA and CDR2 is YNFKEQ. V was clipped by 0 bases and J by 3 bases; unmatched bases: 4. The CDR3 loop reads CASSQESSGSYEQYF. The DNA of the CDR3 is TGTGCCAGCAGCCAAGAATCAAGCGGGAGCTACGAGCAGTACTTC.

This chain connects TRBV7-2 to TRBJ2-7, with TRBD1 as a possible D gene (5 bases). Trimming pared 1 base from V and 2 bases from J, leaving 15 bases between. This CDR3 comprises 16 residues. The germline V gene encodes CDR1 SGHTA and CDR2 FQGNSA. The CDR3 DNA reads TGTGCCAGCAGCTTAGAATGGCAGGGTACAGCCTACGAGCAGTACTTC. This gives the protein CASSLEWQGTAYEQYF.

This chain connects TRBV20-1 to TRBJ2-1; 14 positions agree with TRBD2. Germline V gene lookup returns CDR1 DFQATT and CDR2 SNEGSKA (reference sequence). There are 17 residues in the CDR3. J gave up 6 bases and V 4 bases, and 11 bases lay outside the gene matches. For the CDR3, the DNA is TGCAGTGCTACCGCCCTGGGACTAGCGGGAGCAATCAATGAGCAGTTCTTC. This sequence encodes CSATALGLAGAINEQFF.

A few counts support this clonotype. The rearrangement uses TRBV7-9 and TRBJ2-1; 7 bases map to TRBD2. Germline assignment: CDR1 SEHNR and CDR2 FQNEAQ (reference sequence). CDR3 size: 16 residues. V lost 4 bases, J lost 0 bases, and 6 bases stayed unmatched. CDR3 in DNA: TGTGCCAGCAGCTCTGGACTAGGACCCTCCTACAATGAGCAGTTCTTC. The encoded protein is CASSSGLGPSYNEQFF.

This clonotype was seen a handful of times. This rearrangement joins TRBV7-6 to TRBJ2-5; 10 bases fit TRBD2. This CDR3 spans 16 amino acids. The germline CDR1 and CDR2 sequences are SGHVS and FNYEAQ. The J segment lost 0 bases and the V segment lost 5 bases, leaving 6 bases of the junction unmatched. Here the CDR3 reads CASSPGLADYQETQYF. CDR3 nucleotide sequence: TGTGCCAGCAGCCCCGGACTAGCGGACTACCAAGAGACCCAGTACTTC.

This clonotype turned up a few times. The rearrangement links TRBV4-1 to TRBJ2-7; D is unclear. Trimming shortened V by 1 base and J by 6 bases, and 13 bases separated the two germline ends. This CDR3 contains 14 residues. Germline CDR1 and CDR2: MGHRA and YSYEKL. The CDR3 sequence is CASSQVWVAREQYF. The DNA of the CDR3 is TGCGCCAGCAGCCAAGTATGGGTCGCGCGCGAGCAGTACTTC.

CDR3 residues: CASIPGDLRNSPLHF. CDR3 nucleotide sequence: TGTGCCAGCATCCCAGGTGACCTTCGCAATTCACCCCTCCACTTT. The chain carries TRBV7-2 and TRBJ1-6, with D unclear. Trimming pared 7 bases from V and 7 bases from J, leaving 17 bases between. Germline CDR1 and CDR2: SGHTA and FQGNSA. This CDR3 contains 15 residues.

The sample holds a few counts of this clonotype. The chain carries TRBV2 and TRBJ2-1; no clear D. V was clipped by 3 bases and J by 4 bases, with 13 bases between them. The CDR3 covers 15 residues. Germline CDR1 is SNHLY and CDR2 is FYNNEI. The CDR3 nucleotides are TGTGCCAGCAGTGAGCCCTTGGAGATATACAATGAGCAGTTCTTC. It is translated as CASSEPLEIYNEQFF. Combining the CDR3 with reference TRBV2 and TRBJ2-1 gives the whole variable domain EPEVTQTPSHQVTQMGQEVILRCVPISNHLYFYWYRQILGQKVEFLVSFYNNEISEKSEIFDDQFSVERPDGSNFTLKIRSTKLEDSAMYFCASSEPLEIYNEQFFGPGTRLTVL.

Only a few counts were recorded for this clonotype. The rearrangement uses TRBV27 and TRBJ2-7; D is undetermined. Germline CDR1 MNHEY, CDR2 SMNVEV (reference sequence). Trimming left V 4 bases short and J 7 bases short, with 8 bases between. CDR3 length: 11 residues. DNA for the CDR3: TGTGCCAGCAGTTCCGGGTGGGAGCAGTACTTC. Its protein product is CASSSGWEQYF.

This rearrangement joins TRBV27 to TRBJ2-1; D is ambiguous. Germline CDR1 MNHEY, CDR2 SMNVEV (reference sequence). The length of the CDR3 is 12 residues. V was pared by 0 bases and J by 6 bases, with 3 bases between. The CDR3 spells CASSLSLNEQFF. The CDR3 DNA is TGTGCCAGCAGTTTATCACTCAATGAGCAGTTCTTC.

This clonotype was recorded many times. This chain connects TRBV9 to TRBJ2-1; TRBD2 agrees at 10 bases. Germline-derived CDR1 and CDR2 are SGDLS and YYNGEE. There are 16 residues in the CDR3. V dropped 7 bases and J dropped 0; count of bases not matched to a gene: 7. The CDR3 nucleotides are TGTGCCAGCTCCGGGGCTAGCGGGAGCTCCTACAATGAGCAGTTCTTC. It yields the protein CASSGASGSSYNEQFF.

This clonotype showed up just a few times. As DNA, the CDR3 is TGTGCCAGCAGCTTACAGGGGGCTGGCACTGAAGCTTTCTTT. This codes for CASSLQGAGTEAFF. This chain uses TRBV9 with TRBJ1-1; TRBD1 matches 9 bases. The J segment lost 4 bases and the V segment lost 4 bases, leaving 5 bases of the junction unmatched. CDR3 length equals 14 residues. CDR1 and CDR2 from the germline V gene are SGDLS and YYNGEE.

V is TRBV20-1 and J is TRBJ1-6, with a tentative D call TRBD1 (5 bases). Trimming left V 3 bases short and J 2 bases short, with 8 bases between. The germline V gene has CDR1 DFQATT and CDR2 SNEGSKA (reference sequence). This CDR3 contains 14 residues. The CDR3 coding sequence is TGCAGTGCTAGGACAGCAGCCTATAATTCACCCCTCCACTTT. As protein: CSARTAAYNSPLHF.

The chain recombines TRBV12-5 with TRBJ2-1; D is possibly TRBD2 (7 bases). CDR3 length equals 14 residues. Germline CDR1 is LGHNT and CDR2 is FRNRAP. Trimming removed 2 bases at V and 8 bases at J, with 13 bases between. CDR3 coding DNA: TGTGCTAGTGGTTTGTTCGGGGGGCGGGATGAGCAGTTCTTC. As protein: CASGLFGGRDEQFF.

This clonotype has only a few counts. The CDR3 DNA reads as TGTGCCAGCAGTTTATCGCCCGGGACTGACAGTTGGGAGCAGTACTTC. Amino acid sequence: CASSLSPGTDSWEQYF. The chain carries TRBV27 and TRBJ2-7; TRBD2 might be the D (6 bases). V was cut by 0 bases and J by 7 bases, with 19 bases left in between. From germline, CDR1 is MNHEY and CDR2 SMNVEV (reference sequence). The CDR3 runs 16 residues.

This clonotype was found many times. The CDR3 DNA reads as TGTGCCAGCAGCCCGACAGGGGACGAGCAGTACGTC. Encoded protein: CASSPTGDEQYV. V and J are TRBV7-9 and TRBJ2-7; TRBD1 agrees at 8 bases. Germline CDR1 reads SEHNR; CDR2 reads FQNEAQ (reference sequence). Unmatched junction bases numbered 2, after V lost 5 bases and J lost 5 bases. The CDR3 has 12 residues.

This clonotype was counted many times. The rearrangement links TRBV5-6 to TRBJ2-1; D is unresolved. The germline V gene has CDR1 SGHDT and CDR2 YYEEEE. The CDR3 totals 15 residues. With 0 bases removed from V and 4 bases from J, the gap between germline ends came to 11 bases. CDR3 bases: TGTGCCAGCAGCTTGGAATCTTTAGGATACAATGAGCAGTTCTTC. It encodes CASSLESLGYNEQFF.